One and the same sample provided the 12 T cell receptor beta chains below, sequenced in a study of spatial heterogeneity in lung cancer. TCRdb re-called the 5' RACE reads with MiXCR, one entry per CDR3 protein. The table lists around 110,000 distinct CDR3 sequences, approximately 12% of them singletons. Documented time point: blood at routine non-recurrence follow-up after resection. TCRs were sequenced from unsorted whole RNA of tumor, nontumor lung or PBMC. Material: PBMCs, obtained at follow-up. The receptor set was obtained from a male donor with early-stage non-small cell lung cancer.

In nucleotides, the CDR3 is TGTGCCAGCAGCTTAGGGGGACATGAAAAACTGTTTTTT. Translating it yields CASSLGGHEKLFF. The chain joins TRBV7-8 to TRBJ1-4, with a possible D match to TRBD1 (5 bases). The CDR3 length is 13 residues. Trimming shortened V by 1 base and J by 6 bases, and 6 bases separated the two germline ends. Germline CDR1 is SGHVS and CDR2 is FQNEAQ.

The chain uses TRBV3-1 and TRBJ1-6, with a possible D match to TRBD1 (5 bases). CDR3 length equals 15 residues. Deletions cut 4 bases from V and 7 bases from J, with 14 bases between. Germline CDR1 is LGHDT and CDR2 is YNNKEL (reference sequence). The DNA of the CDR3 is TGTGCCAGCAGCCCGGACACTCGGGGCAATTCACCCCTCCACTTT. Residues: CASSPDTRGNSPLHF.

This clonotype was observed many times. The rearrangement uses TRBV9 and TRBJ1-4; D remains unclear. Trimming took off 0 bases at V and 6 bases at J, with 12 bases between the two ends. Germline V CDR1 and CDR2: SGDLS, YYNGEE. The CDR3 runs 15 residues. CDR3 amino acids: CASSVALRADEKLFF. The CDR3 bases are TGTGCCAGCAGCGTAGCCCTAAGGGCAGATGAAAAACTGTTTTTT. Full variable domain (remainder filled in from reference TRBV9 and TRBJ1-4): DSGVTQTPKHLITATGQRVTLRCSPRSGDLSVYWYQQSLDQGLQFLIQYYNGEERAKGNILERFSAQQFPDLHSELNLSSLELGDSALYFCASSVALRADEKLFFGSGTQLSVL.

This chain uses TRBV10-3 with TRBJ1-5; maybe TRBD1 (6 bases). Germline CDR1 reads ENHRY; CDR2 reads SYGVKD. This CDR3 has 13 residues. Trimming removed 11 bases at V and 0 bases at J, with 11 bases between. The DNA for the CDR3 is TGTGCCTCGGGACACTTTAGCAATCAGCCCCAGCATTTT. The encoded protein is CASGHFSNQPQHF.

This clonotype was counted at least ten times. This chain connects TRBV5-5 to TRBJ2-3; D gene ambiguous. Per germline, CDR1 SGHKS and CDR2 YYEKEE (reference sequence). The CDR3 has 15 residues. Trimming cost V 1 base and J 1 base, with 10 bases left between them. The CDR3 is CASSLSSSRTDTQYF. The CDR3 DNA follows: TGTGCCAGCAGCTTGTCATCTTCCCGCACAGATACGCAGTATTTT.

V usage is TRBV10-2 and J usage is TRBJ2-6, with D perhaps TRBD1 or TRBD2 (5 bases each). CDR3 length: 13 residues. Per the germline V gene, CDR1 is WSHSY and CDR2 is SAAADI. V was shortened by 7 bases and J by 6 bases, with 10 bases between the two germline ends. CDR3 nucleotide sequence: TGCGCCAGCACTGGGGGTATGGCCAACGTCCTGACTTTC. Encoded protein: CASTGGMANVLTF.

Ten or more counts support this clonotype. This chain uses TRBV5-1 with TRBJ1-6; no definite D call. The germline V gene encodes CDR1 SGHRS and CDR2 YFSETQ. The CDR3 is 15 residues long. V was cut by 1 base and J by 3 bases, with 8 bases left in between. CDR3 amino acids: CASSLTWNYNSPLHF. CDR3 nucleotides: TGCGCCAGCAGCTTGACCTGGAACTATAATTCACCCCTCCACTTT.

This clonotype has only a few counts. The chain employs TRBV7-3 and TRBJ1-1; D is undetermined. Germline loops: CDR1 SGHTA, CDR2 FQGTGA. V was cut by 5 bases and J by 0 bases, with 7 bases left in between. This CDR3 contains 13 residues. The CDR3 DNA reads TGTGCCAGCAGCCGAAAGATGAACACTGAAGCTTTCTTT. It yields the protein CASSRKMNTEAFF.

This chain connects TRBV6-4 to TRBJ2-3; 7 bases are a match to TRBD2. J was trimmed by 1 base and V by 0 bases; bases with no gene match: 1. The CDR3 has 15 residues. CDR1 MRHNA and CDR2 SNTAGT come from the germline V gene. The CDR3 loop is CASSDSSGGTDTQYF. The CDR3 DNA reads TGTGCCAGCAGTGACTCGAGCGGGGGCACAGATACGCAGTATTTT.

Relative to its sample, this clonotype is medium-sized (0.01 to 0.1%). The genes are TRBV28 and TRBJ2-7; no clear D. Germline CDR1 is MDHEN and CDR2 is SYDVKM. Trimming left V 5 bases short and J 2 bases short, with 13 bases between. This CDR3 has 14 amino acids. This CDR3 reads CASSPRTITYEQYF. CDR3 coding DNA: TGTGCCAGCAGTCCCCGGACCATTACCTACGAGCAGTACTTC.

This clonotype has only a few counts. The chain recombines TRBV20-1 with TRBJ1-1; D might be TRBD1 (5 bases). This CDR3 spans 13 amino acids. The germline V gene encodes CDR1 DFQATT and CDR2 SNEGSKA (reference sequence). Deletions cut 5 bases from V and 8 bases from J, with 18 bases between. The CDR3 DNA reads TGCAGTGCTCCTAGACCCAGGACATTCGAAGCTTTCTTT. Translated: CSAPRPRTFEAFF.

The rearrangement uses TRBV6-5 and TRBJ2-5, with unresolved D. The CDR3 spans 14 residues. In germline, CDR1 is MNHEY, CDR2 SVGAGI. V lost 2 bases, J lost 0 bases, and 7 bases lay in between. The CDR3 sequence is CASSYVGYQETQYF. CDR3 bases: TGTGCCAGCAGTTACGTCGGGTACCAAGAGACCCAGTACTTC.